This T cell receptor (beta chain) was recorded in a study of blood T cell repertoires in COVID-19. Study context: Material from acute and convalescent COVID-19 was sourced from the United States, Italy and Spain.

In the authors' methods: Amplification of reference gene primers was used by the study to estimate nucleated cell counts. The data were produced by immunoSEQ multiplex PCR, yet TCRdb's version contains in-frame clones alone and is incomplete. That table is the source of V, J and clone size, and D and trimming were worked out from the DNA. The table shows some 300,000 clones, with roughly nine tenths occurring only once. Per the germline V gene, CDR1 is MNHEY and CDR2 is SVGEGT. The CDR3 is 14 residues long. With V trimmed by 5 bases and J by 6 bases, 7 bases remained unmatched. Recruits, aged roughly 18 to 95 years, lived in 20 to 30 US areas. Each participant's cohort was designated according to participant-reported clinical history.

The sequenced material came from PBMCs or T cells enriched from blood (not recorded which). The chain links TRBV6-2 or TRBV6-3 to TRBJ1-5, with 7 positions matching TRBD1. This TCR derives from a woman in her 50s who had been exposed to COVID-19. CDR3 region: CASSQDRVGQPQHF. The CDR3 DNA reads TGTGCCAGCAGTCAAGACAGGGTGGGTCAGCCCCAGCATTTT.